At least ten counts were recorded for the clone carrying this T cell receptor (beta chain). The antigen remains undetermined. All donors were healthy Caucasians. The data were taken from a study of identical twins. Study-wide results and caveats: Partial confounding of zero-insertion analyses by invariant MAIT and iNKT cells was possible. The abundant beta clonotypes from cord blood had fewer insertions, and memory repertoires had none of this.

cDNA molecules carried unique molecular identifiers, and template switching added a universal primer site. TCRdb reanalysed the 5' RACE reads using MiXCR and keeps one entry per CDR3 protein. Of hundreds of thousands of distinct CDR3 sequences listed, around 6% are singletons. Germline CDR1 and CDR2: LGHNA and YNFKEQ. Between the trimmed V and J ends, which lost 8 bases and 0 bases, there was a span of 20 bases. This CDR3 is built from 17 residues. V is TRBV4-2 and J is TRBJ1-3, with D unresolved. The specimen was naive T cells sorted from blood. This TCR was sampled from a man aged 18 to 29 in good health. This chain's CDR3 is CASSAVAGSYSGNTIYF. DNA of the CDR3: TGTGCCAGCTCCGCGGTGGCGGGGTCCTACTCTGGAAACACCATATATTTT.